This TCR beta chain comes out of a study of T cells expressing NK-cell markers. At the level of the study: The authors derived TCR beta repertoires from sorted CD3+CD56+NKG2C+, CD3+CD56+NKG2C- and CD3+CD56-NKG2C+ T cells.

Germline lookup yields CDR1 SGHRS and CDR2 YFSETQ. CDR3 length equals 14 residues. Making the TCR beta cDNA relied on 5'RACE template switching with UMIs. From the 5' RACE reads, TCRdb lists one entry per CDR3 protein and no DNA. The sample data list some 450,000 distinct CDR3 sequences. Notes on this clonotype: What it binds is unknown.

Study results and caveats: Also leading the CD3+CD56-NKG2C+ fraction in several donors were these clonotypes.

This sequence originates from a woman aged 18-70 years in good health. The chain employs TRBV5-1 and TRBJ1-2. Source material: blood T cells: a sorted CD56 or NKG2C T cell subset, CD4+ or CD8+ T cells, or bulk PBMC T cells (not recorded which). CDR3 region: CASSLGGSLYGYTF. Full variable domain (outside the CDR3, taken from reference TRBV5-1 and TRBJ1-2): KAGVTQTPRYLIKTRGQQVTLSCSPISGHRSVSWYQQTPGQGLQFLFEYFSETQRNKGNFPGRFSGRQFSNSRSEMNVSTLELGDSALYLCASSLGGSLYGYTFGSGTRLTVV.